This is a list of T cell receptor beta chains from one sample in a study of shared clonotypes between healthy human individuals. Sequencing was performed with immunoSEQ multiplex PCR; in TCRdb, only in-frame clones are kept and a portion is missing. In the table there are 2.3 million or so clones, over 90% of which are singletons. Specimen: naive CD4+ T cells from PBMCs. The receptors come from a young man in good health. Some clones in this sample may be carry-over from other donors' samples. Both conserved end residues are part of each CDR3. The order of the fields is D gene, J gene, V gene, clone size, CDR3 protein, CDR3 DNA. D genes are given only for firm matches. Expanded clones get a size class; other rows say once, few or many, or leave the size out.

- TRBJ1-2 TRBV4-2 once CASSQDPGQNYGYTF TGTGCCAGCAGCCAAGATCCAGGACAGAACTATGGCTACACCTTC
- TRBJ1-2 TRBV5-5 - CASSLDWGGLGYTF TGTGCCAGCAGCTTGGATTGGGGCGGGCTAGGCTACACCTTC
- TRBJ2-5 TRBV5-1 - CASSPGGQETQYF TGCGCCAGCAGCCCCGGAGGTCAAGAGACCCAGTACTTC
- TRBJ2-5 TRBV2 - CASRATGTQYF TGTGCCAGCAGAGCCACGGGGACCCAGTACTTC
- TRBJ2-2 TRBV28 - CALSRGRPGELFF TGTGCCCTGTCACGAGGTCGCCCCGGGGAGCTGTTTTTT
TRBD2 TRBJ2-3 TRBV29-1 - CSVPRGVRTDTQYF TGCAGCGTCCCCCGGGGGGTGCGTACAGATACGCAGTATTTT
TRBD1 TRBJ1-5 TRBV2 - CASSGQGRGQPQHF TGTGCCAGCAGTGGACAGGGACGGGGTCAGCCCCAGCATTTT
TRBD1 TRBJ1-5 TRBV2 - CASSKDRQGGQPQHF TGTGCCAGCAGTAAGGACAGGCAGGGCGGTCAGCCCCAGCATTTT
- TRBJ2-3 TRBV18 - CASSPLPGEGTDTQYF TGTGCCAGCTCACCACTTCCGGGAGAGGGCACAGATACGCAGTATTTT
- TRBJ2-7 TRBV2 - CASSEEGRGYEQYF TGTGCCAGCAGTGAAGAGGGGCGGGGCTACGAGCAGTACTTC
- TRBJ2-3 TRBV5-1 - CASSLGAAFSTDTQYF TGCGCCAGCAGCTTGGGGGCAGCGTTTAGCACAGATACGCAGTATTTT
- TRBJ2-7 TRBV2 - CASSVGLKYEQYF TGTGCCAGCAGTGTGGGGCTCAAGTACGAGCAGTACTTC
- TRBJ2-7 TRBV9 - CASSVGVGAFYEQYF TGTGCCAGCAGCGTTGGCGTGGGGGCTTTTTACGAGCAGTACTTC
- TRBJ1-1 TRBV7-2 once CASSLNVPPGGTEAFF TGTGCCAGCAGCTTAAACGTCCCTCCTGGGGGCACTGAAGCTTTCTTT
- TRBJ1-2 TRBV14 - CASSQGGGFGYTF TGTGCCAGCAGCCAGGGCGGGGGATTTGGCTACACCTTC
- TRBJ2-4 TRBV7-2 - CASSPMEQGVVWAKNIQYF TGTGCCAGCAGCCCTATGGAACAGGGAGTGGTTTGGGCCAAAAACATTCAGTACTTC
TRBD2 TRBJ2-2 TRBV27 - CASSGGAGELFF TGTGCCAGCAGTGGGGGGGCCGGGGAGCTGTTTTTT
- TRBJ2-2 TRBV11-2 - CASSLYWENTGELFF TGTGCCAGCAGCTTATATTGGGAAAACACCGGGGAGCTGTTTTTT
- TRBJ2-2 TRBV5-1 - CASSMGDPNTGELFF TGCGCCAGCAGCATGGGAGACCCGAACACCGGGGAGCTGTTTTTT
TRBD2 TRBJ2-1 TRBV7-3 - CASSPWRGSRNEQFF TGTGCCAGCAGCCCCTGGCGCGGGAGTCGGAATGAGCAGTTCTTC
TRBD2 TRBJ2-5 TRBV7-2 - CASSRGGGEETQYF TGTGCCAGCAGCCGCGGGGGGGGCGAAGAGACCCAGTACTTC
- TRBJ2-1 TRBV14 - CASSPTIYNEQFF TGTGCCAGCAGCCCTACCATCTACAATGAGCAGTTCTTC
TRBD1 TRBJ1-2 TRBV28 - CATIGTASYGYTF TGTGCCACCATAGGGACAGCCAGTTATGGCTACACCTTC
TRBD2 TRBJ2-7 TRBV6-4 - CASSEPRLAGRYEQYF TGTGCCAGCAGTGAACCCCGACTAGCGGGAAGGTACGAGCAGTACTTC
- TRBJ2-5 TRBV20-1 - CSASSRETQYF TGCAGTGCTAGTTCCCGGGAGACCCAGTACTTC